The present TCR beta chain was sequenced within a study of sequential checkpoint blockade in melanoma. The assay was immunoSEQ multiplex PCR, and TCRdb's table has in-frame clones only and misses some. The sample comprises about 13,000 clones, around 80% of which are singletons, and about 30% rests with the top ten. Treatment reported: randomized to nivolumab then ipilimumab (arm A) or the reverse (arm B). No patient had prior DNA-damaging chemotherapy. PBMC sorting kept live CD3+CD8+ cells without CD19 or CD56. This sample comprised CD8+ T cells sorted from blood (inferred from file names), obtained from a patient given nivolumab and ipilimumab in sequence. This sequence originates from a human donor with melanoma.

The DNA of the CDR3 is TGTGCCAGCAGTGAAGAGAGACAGAGCTCCTACAATGAGCAGTTCTTC. Amino acid sequence: CASSEERQSSYNEQFF. This sequence joins TRBV2 and TRBJ2-1; a possible D gene is TRBD1 (5 bases). This CDR3 spans 16 amino acids. Germline CDR1 reads SNHLY; CDR2 reads FYNNEI. V was clipped by 1 base and J by 0 bases, with 10 bases between them. The full variable domain, its missing parts supplied by reference TRBV2 and TRBJ2-1, is EPEVTQTPSHQVTQMGQEVILRCVPISNHLYFYWYRQILGQKVEFLVSFYNNEISEKSEIFDDQFSVERPDGSNFTLKIRSTKLEDSAMYFCASSEERQSSYNEQFFGPGTRLTVL.